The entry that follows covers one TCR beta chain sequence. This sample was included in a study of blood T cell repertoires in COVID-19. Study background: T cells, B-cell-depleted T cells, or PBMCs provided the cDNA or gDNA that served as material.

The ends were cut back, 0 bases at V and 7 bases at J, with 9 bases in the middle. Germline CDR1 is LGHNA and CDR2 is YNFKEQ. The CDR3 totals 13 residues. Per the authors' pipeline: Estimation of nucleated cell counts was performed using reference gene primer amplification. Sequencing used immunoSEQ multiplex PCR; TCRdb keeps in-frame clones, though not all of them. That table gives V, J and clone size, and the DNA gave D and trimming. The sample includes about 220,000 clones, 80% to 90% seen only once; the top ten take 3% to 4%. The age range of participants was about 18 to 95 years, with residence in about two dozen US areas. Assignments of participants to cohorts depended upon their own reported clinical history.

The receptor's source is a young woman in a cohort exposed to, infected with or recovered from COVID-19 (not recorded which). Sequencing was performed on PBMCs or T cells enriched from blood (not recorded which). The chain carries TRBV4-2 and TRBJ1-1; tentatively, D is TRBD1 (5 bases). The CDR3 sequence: CASSQDRGVEAFF. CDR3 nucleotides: TGTGCCAGCAGCCAAGATCGGGGGGTTGAAGCTTTCTTT.